The source of this T cell receptor (beta chain) is a study of beta chain features in type 1 diabetes. Using CD45RO/CCR7/CD25/CD127/CD95/CD27, CD4+ naive, central memory, regulatory and stem cell-like memory cells were sorted. The study's findings and limits: For TCRB rearrangement, an influence of HLA type remained unresolved here. All four CD4+ subsets from Type 1 diabetes patients carried moderately but significantly shorter TCRB CDR3s. A cDNA-based sequencing approach could over-represent cells with high TCR expression.

Only a few counts were recorded for this clone. Its matching antigen is unknown. CDR1 is LNHNV and CDR2 is YYDKDF in the germline V gene (reference sequence). The CDR3 sequence is 15 residues long. The J segment lost 4 bases and the V segment lost 0 bases, leaving 1 base of the junction unmatched. cDNA synthesis used the whole RNA isolate, giving expressed TCRB sequences. Sequenced by immunoSEQ multiplex PCR; TCRdb stores in-frame clones only, minus some. The sample shows roughly 330,000 clones, approximately 11% of them seen only once. The V call is TRBV15, the J call TRBJ1-5, with TRBD1 identical over 9 bases. Material for sequencing was naive CD4+ T cells from blood. The sequence came from a woman aged 30 to 39 in good health. CDR3 in DNA: TGTGCCACCAGCAGAGATGGACAGGGGAATCAGCCCCAGCATTTT. Translated: CATSRDGQGNQPQHF.